The 29 T cell receptor beta chains reported below all come from one sample, sequenced in a study of sequential checkpoint blockade in melanoma (dated by TCRdb to between 2018 and 2020). The sample's treatment or condition label, in plain terms: randomized to nivolumab then ipilimumab (arm A) or the reverse (arm B). Libraries were built with the immunoSEQ multiplex PCR assay. In TCRdb, the immuneACCESS table is reduced to in-frame sequences with V and J assigned. These tables do not hold every clone; where another copy was compared, an unresolved V gene accounts for under half, and the others remain unexplained. The sample has thousands of clones on record, about 28% of them singletons. The ten top clones hold roughly 5.7% of the sample. The specimen was tumor tissue (inferred from file names), collected from a patient given nivolumab and ipilimumab in sequence. The receptors come from a human donor with melanoma.

The gene calls are TRBV6-8 and TRBJ1-4; D unresolved. CDR3 length: 12 residues. CDR1 MNHGY and CDR2 SAAAGT come from the germline V gene. Trimming took 0 bases from V and 14 from J, leaving 10 bases between them. This chain's CDR3 is CASSYSTGWLFF. In nucleotides, the CDR3 is TGTGCCAGCAGTTACTCGACTGGGTGGCTGTTTTTT.

This clone was seen at least ten times. The chain uses TRBV11-3 and TRBJ2-2; 8 bases fit TRBD2. Germline V gene lookup returns CDR1 SGHNT and CDR2 YENEEA. The CDR3 contains 15 residues. V lost 4 bases to trimming and J lost 4 bases; unmatched junction nucleotides: 5. CDR3 protein: CASSSWTSRTGELFF. In nucleotides, the CDR3 is TGTGCCAGCAGCTCGTGGACTAGCCGCACCGGGGAGCTGTTTTTT.

The J gene is TRBJ1-5, the V gene TRBV18; D call uncertain. Germline values: CDR1 KGHSH, CDR2 LQKENI. V was trimmed by 1 base and J by 10 bases, leaving 14 bases between them. The CDR3 consists of 14 residues. DNA for the CDR3: TGTGCCAGCTCACCACAACTTTCAGTTGAACCCCAGCATTTT. It translates to CASSPQLSVEPQHF.

The V and J genes are TRBV4-1 and TRBJ1-5; a possible D gene is TRBD1 (6 bases). This CDR3 spans 19 amino acids. Germline CDR1 reads MGHRA; CDR2 reads YSYEKL. V was cut by 3 bases and J by 1 base, with 22 bases left in between. This CDR3 reads CASSQDPRGGVGSNQPQHF. Here the CDR3 DNA reads TGCGCCAGCAGCCAGGACCCGAGGGGGGGAGTGGGAAGCAATCAGCCCCAGCATTTT.

This clone was seen a handful of times. This chain uses TRBV11-3 with TRBJ2-3; TRBD1 matches 9 bases. This CDR3 spans 14 amino acids. V lost 5 bases, J lost 1 base, and 1 base stayed unmatched. CDR1 and CDR2 from the germline V gene are SGHNT and YENEEA. Here the CDR3 DNA reads TGTGCCAGCAGCCGGACAGGGGGCACAGATACGCAGTATTTT. Translating it yields CASSRTGGTDTQYF.

A few counts support this clone. V usage is TRBV9 and J usage is TRBJ1-1, with D possibly matching TRBD1 (5 bases). V was cut by 0 bases and J by 11 bases, with 14 bases left in between. Germline V CDR1 and CDR2: SGDLS, YYNGEE. CDR3 size: 13 residues. CDR3 sequence reads: CASSVGQGLQAFF. Here the CDR3 DNA reads TGTGCCAGCAGCGTAGGTCAGGGCCTTCAGGCTTTCTTT. The entire variable domain, with the rest obtained from reference TRBV9 and TRBJ1-1, is as follows: DSGVTQTPKHLITATGQRVTLRCSPRSGDLSVYWYQQSLDQGLQFLIQYYNGEERAKGNILERFSAQQFPDLHSELNLSSLELGDSALYFCASSVGQGLQAFFGQGTRLTVV.

The chain employs TRBV19 and TRBJ1-2; unclear D gene. The CDR3 is 14 residues long. Germline V CDR1 and CDR2: LNHDA, SQIVND (reference sequence). With 2 bases removed from V and 6 bases from J, the gap between germline ends came to 13 bases. In DNA, the CDR3 is TGTGCCAGTAGTATATTTTCCCCGACGAATGGCTACACCTTC. It specifies CASSIFSPTNGYTF.

This clone was observed at least ten times. This chain uses TRBV11-3 with TRBJ2-5; D might be TRBD2 (7 bases). CDR1 and CDR2 (germline): SGHNT, YENEEA. The CDR3 extends over 15 amino acids. V lost 3 bases to trimming and J lost 5 bases, with 16 bases between them. The CDR3 DNA reads TGTGCCAGCAGCTTGTATGGAGGGGGAGGGGAGACCCAGTACTTC. Translating it yields CASSLYGGGGETQYF.

Ten or more counts support this clone. V usage is TRBV11-3 and J usage is TRBJ1-2, with D perhaps TRBD1 (6 bases). The CDR3 is made up of 14 amino acids. V lost 3 bases and J lost 5, with 13 bases in between. The germline V gene encodes CDR1 SGHNT and CDR2 YENEEA. CDR3 nucleotides: TGTGCCAGCAGCTTGAGCGGGACAAAATATGGCTACACCTTC. Its translation: CASSLSGTKYGYTF.

At least ten counts were recorded for this clone. The chain is built from TRBV11-3 and TRBJ1-5, with 10 bases that match TRBD1. CDR1 and CDR2 (germline): SGHNT, YENEEA. There are 15 residues in the CDR3. The J segment lost 4 bases and the V segment lost 5 bases, leaving 5 bases of the junction unmatched. CDR3 nucleotides: TGTGCCAGCAGCCCCGACAGGGGGCCTAATCAGCCCCAGCATTTT. Encoded protein: CASSPDRGPNQPQHF.

V usage is TRBV19 and J usage is TRBJ1-1; D is possibly TRBD1 (6 bases). V was pared by 4 bases and J by 0 bases, with 15 bases between. CDR3 length equals 16 residues. The germline CDR1 and CDR2 sequences are LNHDA and SQIVND (reference sequence). This chain's CDR3 is CASSTPGQRMNTEAFF. CDR3 nucleotide sequence: TGTGCCAGTAGTACCCCGGGACAACGCATGAACACTGAAGCTTTCTTT.

This clone was found a few times. The rearrangement uses TRBV11-3 and TRBJ1-3; no reliable D call. Trimming removed 5 bases from V and 0 bases from J, with 17 bases in between. The length of the CDR3 is 17 residues. CDR1 and CDR2 (germline): SGHNT, YENEEA. For the CDR3, the DNA is TGTGCCAGCAGCAAGGCCGTTTCTTTCCTCTCTGGAAACACCATATATTTT. It translates to CASSKAVSFLSGNTIYF.

V usage is TRBV6-8 and J usage is TRBJ2-3; no definite D call. V was pared by 0 bases and J by 2 bases, with 21 bases between. The CDR3 has 19 residues. Germline V gene data show CDR1 as MNHGY and CDR2 as SAAAGT. The CDR3 loop reads CASSYSPQEDLGDTDTQYF. The CDR3 coding sequence is TGTGCCAGCAGTTACTCCCCACAAGAAGACCTTGGAGACACAGATACGCAGTATTTT.

The chain carries TRBV11-3 and TRBJ1-5; D perhaps matches TRBD1 (6 bases). Per the germline V gene, CDR1 is SGHNT and CDR2 is YENEEA. Trimming stripped 6 bases from V and 2 bases from J, with 17 bases between. The CDR3 loop spans 16 amino acids. The CDR3 DNA reads TGTGCCAGCAGAAAACCCTTAAGGGGGGGCAATCAGCCCCAGCATTTT. It encodes CASRKPLRGGNQPQHF.

In its sample, this clone was seen a few times. The rearrangement joins TRBV9 to TRBJ2-3; 7 nucleotides agree with TRBD2. This CDR3 has 15 amino acids. From germline, CDR1 is SGDLS and CDR2 YYNGEE. The V gene end was trimmed by 3 bases and the J gene end by 0 bases; junction bases not matched to a gene: 4. CDR3: CASSDLGGSTDTQYF. The CDR3 DNA reads as TGTGCCAGCAGCGACCTGGGAGGGAGCACAGATACGCAGTATTTT.

This clone came up a few times. The chain combines TRBV11-3 with TRBJ2-7; possibly TRBD2 for D (6 bases). Trimming left V 0 bases short and J 4 bases short, with 13 bases between. This CDR3 contains 15 residues. Per germline, CDR1 SGHNT and CDR2 YENEEA. The CDR3 DNA reads TGTGCCAGCAGCTTAGATCGGGTCGGGGGTTACGAGCAGTACTTC. It yields the protein CASSLDRVGGYEQYF.

Within the sample, this clone is medium-sized (0.01 to 0.1%). This chain joins TRBV6-8 and TRBJ2-7; the D is unclear. The ends were cut back, 4 bases at V and 5 bases at J, with 12 bases in the middle. Germline values: CDR1 MNHGY, CDR2 SAAAGT. This CDR3 is 13 amino acids long. In DNA form, the CDR3 reads TGTGCCAGCAGTTCCCCCCCCCTCCACGAGCAGTACTTC. Translated: CASSSPPLHEQYF.

This clone came up many times. The gene calls are TRBV7-6 and TRBJ1-6, with 8 bases aligning to TRBD1. From germline, CDR1 is SGHVS and CDR2 FNYEAQ. J lost 6 bases, V lost 4 bases, and 2 bases had no gene match. This CDR3 is 14 amino acids long. CDR3 residues: CASSSDRGNSPLHF. The CDR3 nucleotides read TGTGCCAGCAGCTCCGACAGGGGTAATTCACCCCTCCACTTT. Using reference TRBV7-6 and TRBJ1-6 for the parts outside the CDR3, the full variable domain is GAGVSQSPRYKVTKRGQDVALRCDPISGHVSLYWYRQALGQGPEFLTYFNYEAQQDKSGLPNDRFSAERPEGSISTLTIQRTEQRDSAMYRCASSSDRGNSPLHFGNGTRLTVT.

The J gene is TRBJ1-1, the V gene TRBV10-1; the D is unclear. V was pared by 8 bases and J by 6 bases, with 16 bases between. CDR1 WNHNN and CDR2 SYGVQD come from the germline V gene (reference sequence). The CDR3 is 13 residues long. CDR3 sequence (DNA): TGCGCCAGCGCAGCGGGCGGGCGTTCTGAAGCTTTCTTT. Translating it yields CASAAGGRSEAFF.

This rearrangement joins TRBV6-8 to TRBJ1-5; D unclear. CDR1 is MNHGY and CDR2 is SAAAGT in the germline V gene. V shed 0 bases and J shed 5 bases, with 11 bases lying between them. CDR3 size: 15 residues. This chain's CDR3 is CASSYSLGSDQPQHF. The CDR3 bases are TGTGCCAGCAGTTACTCGCTAGGGAGTGATCAGCCCCAGCATTTT.

V usage is TRBV7-4 and J usage is TRBJ1-1; 9 bases line up with TRBD1. V was pared by 10 bases and J by 3 bases, with 6 bases of the junction left unmatched. Looked up from germline, CDR1 is SGHVT and CDR2 is SQSDAQ. CDR3 length: 13 residues. CDR3 nucleotides: TGTGCCACCACCGGGACAGGGCACACTGAAGCTTTCTTT. Residues: CATTGTGHTEAFF.

This clone was recorded a few times. This chain links TRBV15 with TRBJ2-1; TRBD1 matches 7 bases. The V and J ends lost 9 bases and 2 bases, in that order; junction bases with no gene match: 10. There are 15 residues in the CDR3. Germline V gene sequence: CDR1 LNHNV, CDR2 YYDKDF (reference sequence). For the CDR3, the DNA is TGTGCCACAACGAGGGGGCGCGGTCCCTACAATGAGCAGTTCTTC. Protein sequence: CATTRGRGPYNEQFF.

The chain recombines TRBV6-8 with TRBJ2-1; TRBD2 agrees at 12 bases. J gave up 7 bases and V 7 bases, and 5 bases lay outside the gene matches. Germline values: CDR1 MNHGY, CDR2 SAAAGT. The CDR3 spans 14 residues. CDR3 sequence (DNA): TGTGCCAGCAATCCTAGCGGGGGGGCGAATGAGCAGTTCTTC. The encoded protein is CASNPSGGANEQFF.

In its sample, this clone was seen a few times. This chain joins TRBV6-8 and TRBJ2-1, with 8 bases fitting TRBD2. CDR3 length equals 15 residues. The germline CDR1 and CDR2 sequences are MNHGY and SAAAGT. The trim removed 5 bases at V and 7 bases at J, leaving 10 bases unmatched. The CDR3 spells CASSKPGLVGNEQFF. As DNA, the CDR3 is TGTGCCAGCAGTAAACCGGGACTAGTAGGAAATGAGCAGTTCTTC.

The V call is TRBV29-1, the J call TRBJ2-7; 7 nucleotides match TRBD2. Trimming removed 7 bases from V and 7 bases from J; junction bases left unmatched: 13. The germline V gene encodes CDR1 SQVTM and CDR2 ANQGSEA. The CDR3 runs 13 residues. CDR3 bases: TGCAGCGGTAGACTAGCAGGTTACGGGGAGCAGTACTTC. It codes for CSGRLAGYGEQYF.

This clone turned up a few times. The chain joins TRBV9 to TRBJ2-1; 7 bases map to TRBD1. The CDR3 extends over 15 amino acids. The germline CDR1 and CDR2 sequences are SGDLS and YYNGEE. Losses at the gene ends were 4 bases for V and 2 bases for J; bases not matched to a gene: 6. The CDR3, as DNA: TGTGCCAGCAGCCCCGGACAGGAAGCCTACAATGAGCAGTTCTTC. Translated, it gives CASSPGQEAYNEQFF.

The chain combines TRBV11-3 with TRBJ2-1, with a tentative D call TRBD2 (6 bases). V lost 6 bases and J 3 bases, leaving 15 bases between the germline ends. CDR3 length equals 15 residues. Germline V gives CDR1 SGHNT, CDR2 YENEEA. CDR3: CASSRTNHFYNEQFF. As DNA, the CDR3 is TGTGCCAGCAGTCGGACTAACCACTTCTACAATGAGCAGTTCTTC.

This chain joins TRBV19 and TRBJ2-3; D is unresolved. CDR1 and CDR2 from the germline V gene are LNHDA and SQIVND (reference sequence). The CDR3 runs to 17 residues. Trimming stripped 5 bases from V and 3 bases from J, with 21 bases between. CDR3 in DNA: TGTGCCAGTAGTTCTCTTACGTACTCGGCAGCGACAGATACGCAGTATTTT. It specifies CASSSLTYSAATDTQYF.

With regard to this clone: The read halts 1 residue ahead of the CDR3 end, with the missing end drawn from the germline J gene. This chain links TRBV10-3 with TRBJ1-1, with D possibly matching TRBD1 (5 bases). This CDR3 is 16 amino acids long. CDR1 ENHRY and CDR2 SYGVKD come from the germline V gene. Trimming left V 0 bases short and J 5 bases short, with 16 bases between. Partial CDR3 DNA: TGTGCCATCAGTGAGTCGACGGGGGGGTCGAGTACTGAAGCTTTC. Its translation is CAISESTGGSSTEAF. The CDR3 as a whole reads CAISESTGGSSTEAFF.